These 25 T cell receptor beta chains were all obtained from the same sample, sequenced in a study of Graves' ophthalmopathy and Graves' hyperthyroidism. CDR3 regions of TCR beta were amplified from RNA transcripts. An initial RT-PCR round employing HTBI primers preceded a second-round multiplex PCR. Each CDR3 protein is one row after TCRdb ran MiXCR on the multiplex PCR reads. The sample has approximately 150,000 distinct CDR3 sequences, under 45% seen once. Sequencing used peripheral blood. These receptors came from a man aged 25 to 40 with Graves' ophthalmopathy.

In this sample, this clonotype turned up a few times. The chain uses TRBV6-2 or TRBV6-3 and TRBJ2-3; D call uncertain. Germline CDR1 reads MNHEY; CDR2 reads SVGEGT. The CDR3 covers 16 residues. V shed 2 bases and J shed 3 bases, with 15 bases lying between them. The CDR3 loop is CASSYAGLGLTDTQYF. CDR3 coding DNA: TGTGCCAGCAGTTACGCCGGTCTAGGGTTGACAGATACGCAGTATTTT.

The sample holds one count of this clonotype. This chain's CDR3 is CASSPFASVAGELFF. For the CDR3, the DNA is TGTGCCAGCTCACCGTTCGCTAGCGTGGCCGGGGAGCTGTTTTTT. The J gene is TRBJ2-2, the V gene TRBV18, with D possibly being TRBD2 (6 bases). Germline CDR1 KGHSH, CDR2 LQKENI. This CDR3 is 15 amino acids long. Trimming cost V 3 bases and J 6 bases, with 14 bases left between them.

This clonotype was detected ten times or more. The J gene is TRBJ2-7, the V gene TRBV10-3, with TRBD2 as a possible D gene (7 bases). The V end was cut by 6 bases, the J end by 7 bases, with 16 bases between. This CDR3 contains 13 residues. Germline assignment: CDR1 ENHRY and CDR2 SYGVKD. The CDR3 sequence is CAIRREGGEEQYF. In DNA form, the CDR3 reads TGTGCCATCAGAAGGGAGGGGGGTGAAGAGCAGTACTTC.

This clonotype was counted many times. The chain joins TRBV5-1 to TRBJ1-6; 11 bases are a match to TRBD1. The CDR3 sequence is 14 residues long. Looked up from germline, CDR1 is SGHRS and CDR2 is YFSETQ. J gave up 10 bases and V 2 bases, and 2 bases lay outside the gene matches. As DNA, the CDR3 is TGCGCCAGCAGCTTAGGGACAGGGGGATCACCCCTCCACTTT. It encodes CASSLGTGGSPLHF.

The V call is TRBV28, the J call TRBJ2-7, with D perhaps matching TRBD1 (6 bases). Germline lookup yields CDR1 MDHEN and CDR2 SYDVKM. CDR3 length: 16 amino acids. The ends were cut back, 5 bases at V and 2 bases at J, with 19 bases in the middle. The CDR3 is CASSPTLPQGTYEQYF. Here the CDR3 DNA reads TGTGCCAGCAGTCCTACACTCCCACAGGGCACCTACGAGCAGTACTTC. Drawing the rest from reference TRBV28 and TRBJ2-7, the complete variable domain is DVKVTQSSRYLVKRTGEKVFLECVQDMDHENMFWYRQDPGLGLRLIYFSYDVKMKEKGDIPEGYSVSREKKERFSLILESASTNQTSMYLCASSPTLPQGTYEQYFGPGTRLTVT.

V and J are TRBV6-1 and TRBJ1-2; D may be TRBD1 (5 bases). This CDR3 contains 14 residues. Trimming stripped 6 bases from V and 8 bases from J, with 19 bases between. Germline V gives CDR1 MNHNS, CDR2 SASEGT. CDR3 sequence reads: CASSLGDFWSGYTF. For the CDR3, the DNA is TGTGCCAGCAGCCTGGGGGACTTTTGGAGCGGCTACACCTTC.

This clonotype was recorded many times. The rearrangement uses TRBV6-5 and TRBJ1-1; D not certain. CDR1 and CDR2 (germline): MNHEY, SVGAGI. CDR3 size: 14 residues. V was clipped by 2 bases and J by 1 base, with 8 bases between them. The CDR3 reads CASSYGGGNTEAFF. The CDR3 nucleotides are TGTGCCAGCAGTTACGGCGGAGGGAACACTGAAGCTTTCTTT.

This clonotype was picked up many times. The junction and the germline gene differ at one end; a read error may be behind it. The rearrangement links TRBV29-1 to TRBJ2-7; unclear D gene. The CDR3 length is 12 residues. Germline lookup yields CDR1 SQVTM and CDR2 ANQGSEA. The CDR3 loop is CGVEDRAYEQYF. The CDR3 DNA sequence: TGCGGCGTTGAAGATCGGGCTTACGAGCAGTACTTC.

This clonotype was found many times. The V call is TRBV30, the J call TRBJ2-7; D possibly corresponds to TRBD2 (6 bases). The CDR3 runs 12 residues. Germline V gives CDR1 GTSNPN, CDR2 SVGIG (reference sequence). The chain's CDR3 is CAGWGEKYEQYF. The CDR3 nucleotides are TGTGCGGGCTGGGGGGAAAAGTACGAGCAGTACTTC. The full variable domain, with the rest looked up from reference TRBV30 and TRBJ2-7, is SQTIHQWPATLVQPVGSPLSLECTVEGTSNPNLYWYRQAAGRGLQLLFYSVGIGQISSEVPQNLSASRPQDRQFILSSKKLLLSDSGFYLCAGWGEKYEQYFGPGTRLTVT.

The chain links TRBV12-3 or TRBV12-4 to TRBJ1-5; D possibly corresponds to TRBD1 (6 bases). The CDR3 runs 15 residues. Trimming shortened V by 6 bases and J by 4 bases, and 16 bases separated the two germline ends. The CDR3 protein is CASRPDSGENQPQHF. The DNA of the CDR3 is TGTGCCAGCAGACCGGACAGTGGAGAAAATCAGCCCCAGCATTTT.

The chain employs TRBV6-2 or TRBV6-3 and TRBJ2-5; D ambiguous. Germline V gene sequence: CDR1 MNHEY, CDR2 SVGEGT. Trimming left V 6 bases short and J 5 bases short, with 16 bases between. This CDR3 is built from 14 residues. The CDR3 region is CASSPTTVGETQYF. As DNA, the CDR3 is TGTGCCAGCAGCCCAACTACCGTTGGTGAGACCCAGTACTTC.

The rearrangement uses TRBV28 and TRBJ1-5, with a possible D match to TRBD1 (5 bases). Trimming removed 6 bases at V and 0 bases at J, with 9 bases between. Per the germline V gene, CDR1 is MDHEN and CDR2 is SYDVKM. The CDR3 contains 14 residues. DNA for the CDR3: TGTGCCAGCAGGGGGGAAGGTAGCAATCAGCCCCAGCATTTT. It translates to CASRGEGSNQPQHF.

In this sample, this clonotype turned up many times. V and J are TRBV6-2 or TRBV6-3 and TRBJ1-1, with TRBD1 as a possible D gene (5 bases). CDR1 and CDR2 from the germline V gene are MNHEY and SVGEGT. Trimming cost V 4 bases and J 5 bases, with 14 bases left between them. This CDR3 comprises 14 residues. The CDR3 region is CASSLFGGNTEAFF. Written as DNA, the CDR3 is TGTGCCAGCAGTTTATTTGGGGGTAATACTGAAGCTTTCTTT.

This clonotype was seen at least ten times. The chain has TRBV7-2 and TRBJ1-2; no clear D. This CDR3 contains 12 residues. CDR1 and CDR2 from the germline V gene are SGHTA and FQGNSA. V lost 3 bases to trimming and J lost 2 bases, with 4 bases between them. In DNA form, the CDR3 reads TGTGCCAGCAGCTTCCAGAACTATGGCTACACCTTC. Translated: CASSFQNYGYTF. The full variable domain, its missing parts supplied by reference TRBV7-2 and TRBJ1-2, is GAGVSQSPSNKVTEKGKDVELRCDPISGHTALYWYRQSLGQGLEFLIYFQGNSAPDKSGLPSDRFSAERTGGSVSTLTIQRTQQEDSAVYLCASSFQNYGYTFGSGTRLTVV.

The chain is built from TRBV19 and TRBJ1-1; 9 bases line up with TRBD1. Germline V CDR1 and CDR2: LNHDA, SQIVND (reference sequence). The CDR3 is 15 residues long. V lost 4 bases and J lost 3; bases outside the gene matches: 6. CDR3 amino acids: CASSTRTGADTEAFF. In DNA form, the CDR3 reads TGTGCCAGTAGTACGCGGACAGGGGCAGACACTGAAGCTTTCTTT.

Here the CDR3 reads CSADAGTAGPKPQHF. The DNA of the CDR3 is TGCAGTGCTGACGCAGGGACAGCGGGGCCAAAACCCCAGCATTTT. This sequence joins TRBV20-1 and TRBJ1-5; 7 nucleotides line up with TRBD1. The germline V gene encodes CDR1 DFQATT and CDR2 SNEGSKA (reference sequence). J lost 10 bases, V lost 5 bases, and 17 bases had no gene match. The CDR3 is 15 amino acids.

V is TRBV12-3 or TRBV12-4 and J is TRBJ1-2; D gene unclear. V lost 4 bases to trimming and J lost 8 bases, with 11 bases between them. This CDR3 comprises 12 residues. The CDR3 nucleotides are TGTGCCAGCAGTTCCCGATTCGGCGGCTACACCTTC. Protein product: CASSSRFGGYTF.

This clonotype was recorded many times. The rearrangement uses TRBV6-5 and TRBJ1-1; a possible D gene is TRBD1 (6 bases). The CDR3 runs to 14 residues. V lost 8 bases and J lost 4, with 17 bases in between. Germline loops: CDR1 MNHEY, CDR2 SVGAGI. This CDR3 reads CASRGGRGATEAFF. DNA of the CDR3: TGTGCCAGCCGCGGGGGGCGCGGGGCCACTGAAGCTTTCTTT.

The chain couples TRBV12-5 to TRBJ2-7; TRBD1 matches at 12 bases. Germline-derived CDR1 and CDR2 are LGHNT and FRNRAP. Germline trimming cut 5 bases from V and 3 bases from J; bases unmatched to any gene: 5. The CDR3 has 15 residues. The CDR3 spells CASGPGDRGRYEQYF. As DNA, the CDR3 is TGTGCTAGTGGTCCGGGGGACAGGGGGCGCTACGAGCAGTACTTC.

This clonotype came up many times. V usage is TRBV7-2 and J usage is TRBJ2-5, with a tentative D call TRBD1 (5 bases). This CDR3 spans 13 amino acids. Per the germline V gene, CDR1 is SGHTA and CDR2 is FQGNSA. Trimming took 1 base from V and 7 from J, leaving 10 bases between them. CDR3 amino acids: CASSLVPQGTQYF. For the CDR3, the DNA is TGTGCCAGCAGCTTAGTCCCTCAGGGGACCCAGTACTTC.

This chain joins TRBV11-2 and TRBJ2-7; TRBD2 aligns across 11 bases. Looked up from germline, CDR1 is SGHAT and CDR2 is FQNNGV. Trimming took 2 bases from V and 0 from J; bases not matched to a gene: 6. The CDR3 loop spans 17 amino acids. The chain's CDR3 is CASSLSLGLAASYEQYF. Here the CDR3 DNA reads TGTGCCAGCAGCTTATCTCTGGGACTAGCGGCCTCCTACGAGCAGTACTTC.

This clonotype has a count of ten or more. The rearrangement joins TRBV15 to TRBJ1-3, with D uncertain. With 0 bases removed from V and 0 bases from J, the gap between germline ends came to 6 bases. The CDR3 loop spans 15 amino acids. Germline CDR1 is LNHNV and CDR2 is YYDKDF (reference sequence). As DNA, the CDR3 is TGTGCCACCAGCAGAGATCCGGGCTCTGGAAACACCATATATTTT. Protein product: CATSRDPGSGNTIYF.

At least ten counts were recorded for this clonotype. The chain uses TRBV30 and TRBJ2-7; D is ambiguous. This CDR3 is 12 amino acids long. Between the trimmed V and J ends, which lost 0 bases and 3 bases, there was a span of 6 bases. Germline CDR1 and CDR2: GTSNPN and SVGIG (reference sequence). The CDR3 coding sequence is TGTGCCTGGAGTGTACGGGTCTACGAGCAGTACTTC. It yields the protein CAWSVRVYEQYF.

The rearrangement uses TRBV28 and TRBJ2-7, with 10 bases matching TRBD2. The CDR3 has 14 residues. Germline trimming cut 5 bases from V and 7 bases from J; bases unmatched to any gene: 8. Per the germline V gene, CDR1 is MDHEN and CDR2 is SYDVKM. In nucleotides, the CDR3 is TGTGCCAGCAGTCCTCCGGGACTAGCGTGGGAGCAGTACTTC. This sequence encodes CASSPPGLAWEQYF. Together with reference TRBV28 and TRBJ2-7, the CDR3 gives the full variable domain: DVKVTQSSRYLVKRTGEKVFLECVQDMDHENMFWYRQDPGLGLRLIYFSYDVKMKEKGDIPEGYSVSREKKERFSLILESASTNQTSMYLCASSPPGLAWEQYFGPGTRLTVT.

In this sample, this clonotype turned up many times. The J gene is TRBJ1-1, the V gene TRBV30; TRBD1 might be the D (5 bases). CDR1 is GTSNPN and CDR2 is SVGIG in the germline V gene (reference sequence). Trimming left V 2 bases short and J 1 base short, with 8 bases between. The CDR3 sequence is 13 residues long. The CDR3 DNA reads as TGTGCCTGGAGTTTGGGGACGAACACTGAAGCTTTCTTT. Translating gives CAWSLGTNTEAFF.